The clone carrying this T cell receptor beta chain has only a few counts. Sequencing was performed with immunoSEQ multiplex PCR; in TCRdb, only in-frame clones are kept and a portion is missing. The table records roughly 100,000 clones, around 81% of them present only once. The data derive from a study of blood T cell repertoires in COVID-19. V was pared by 0 bases and J by 8 bases, with 5 bases of the junction left unmatched. Germline lookup yields CDR1 GTSNPN and CDR2 SVGIG (reference sequence). The CDR3 has 14 amino acids. The rearrangement uses TRBV30 and TRBJ1-2; 11 bases match TRBD1. This receptor was identified in a man of 80 years or more with COVID-19, enrolled during active disease. Sequenced material: peripheral blood. The CDR3 protein is CAWSVGQGAGGYTF. CDR3 DNA: TGTGCCTGGAGTGTCGGACAGGGGGCAGGAGGCTACACCTTC.